These 13 T cell receptor beta chains originate from one sample sequenced in a study of OX40 agonist ivuxolimab in advanced cancers. Using immunoSEQ multiplex PCR, the repertoire was profiled, and TCRdb retains in-frame clones only, with some absent. Altogether fewer than 80,000 clones are present, 60% to 80% being singletons, with the ten largest covering more than 1.5%. The sequencing here drew on CD4+ or CD8+ T cells sorted from blood, taken in a trial of the OX40 agonist ivuxolimab. The receptors stem from an adult with an advanced solid tumor such as melanoma, head and neck, liver or kidney cancer.

This CDR3 reads CASSMMTGTTGELFF. The CDR3 DNA is TGTGCCAGTAGCATGATGACAGGGACCACCGGGGAGCTGTTTTTT. The rearrangement uses TRBV19 and TRBJ2-2; 7 bases agree with TRBD1. The CDR3 length is 15 residues. V shed 6 bases, J shed 4 bases, and the junction held 8 bases outside the gene matches. Germline V lookup: CDR1 LNHDA, CDR2 SQIVND (reference sequence).

This clone showed up just once. This sequence joins TRBV7-8 and TRBJ1-5; 7 nucleotides agree with TRBD1. The CDR3 is 15 amino acids. Germline loops: CDR1 SGHVS, CDR2 FQNEAQ. The V segment lost 4 bases and the J segment 4 bases; nucleotides outside the gene matches: 7. Here the CDR3 DNA reads TGTGCCAGCAGCTCATACAGGGGAGCAAATCAGCCCCAGCATTTT. This translates into CASSSYRGANQPQHF.

The J gene is TRBJ1-1, the V gene TRBV7-6; D unresolved. Germline V CDR1 and CDR2: SGHVS, FNYEAQ. The CDR3 extends over 14 amino acids. Trimming took off 7 bases at V and 0 bases at J, with 12 bases between the two ends. DNA of the CDR3: TGTGCCAGCAAATATGGTCCCTTGAACACTGAAGCTTTCTTT. Translated: CASKYGPLNTEAFF.

This clone was seen repeatedly, ten times or more. The gene calls are TRBV28 and TRBJ2-3; the match to TRBD1 covers 9 bases. Germline CDR1 and CDR2: MDHEN and SYDVKM. The CDR3 is made up of 15 amino acids. Trimming at V came to 6 bases and at J to 4 bases, leaving 8 bases not matched to a gene. For the CDR3, the DNA is TGTGCCAGCAGCCGCGGAGACAGGGGGTCAGATACGCAGTATTTT. Translation gives CASSRGDRGSDTQYF.

This clone was observed a few times. The chain employs TRBV28 and TRBJ2-2; TRBD1 is a possible D gene (5 bases). The CDR3 runs to 13 residues. V lost 5 bases and J 9 bases, leaving 13 bases between the germline ends. Per the germline V gene, CDR1 is MDHEN and CDR2 is SYDVKM. In nucleotides, the CDR3 is TGTGCCAGCAGTATTACGGCAGGGCGGGAGCTGTTTTTT. Protein: CASSITAGRELFF. Drawing the rest from reference TRBV28 and TRBJ2-2, the complete variable domain is DVKVTQSSRYLVKRTGEKVFLECVQDMDHENMFWYRQDPGLGLRLIYFSYDVKMKEKGDIPEGYSVSREKKERFSLILESASTNQTSMYLCASSITAGRELFFGEGSRLTVL.

This chain links TRBV30 with TRBJ2-7, with TRBD2 identical over 11 bases. The CDR3 is made up of 13 amino acids. Germline CDR1 reads GTSNPN; CDR2 reads SVGIG (reference sequence). V trimming: 2 bases; J trimming: 8 bases; junction bases outside the gene matches: 5. This CDR3 is CAWSLAGGAKQYF. CDR3 coding DNA: TGTGCCTGGAGTCTAGCGGGAGGAGCTAAGCAGTACTTC.

The genes are TRBV6-5 and TRBJ1-1; D is perhaps TRBD1 (5 bases). The length of the CDR3 is 14 residues. Germline CDR1 reads MNHEY; CDR2 reads SVGAGI. The V and J ends lost 6 bases and 0 bases respectively, with 11 bases between them. The CDR3 DNA sequence: TGTGCCAGCAGACTCGACAGTTTGAACACTGAAGCTTTCTTT. It yields the protein CASRLDSLNTEAFF.

The chain links TRBV7-3 to TRBJ2-7; 12 nucleotides match TRBD1. This CDR3 region has 15 residues. CDR1 and CDR2 from the germline V gene are SGHTA and FQGTGA. V dropped 5 bases and J dropped 4; count of bases not matched to a gene: 6. CDR3 protein: CASSRGTGGLYEQYF. The DNA of the CDR3 is TGTGCCAGCAGCCGAGGGACAGGGGGCCTATACGAGCAGTACTTC.

V gene TRBV15 combines with J gene TRBJ1-2; D remains unclear. The CDR3 consists of 14 residues. V was shortened by 1 base and J by 8 bases, with 14 bases between the two germline ends. Germline loops: CDR1 LNHNV, CDR2 YYDKDF (reference sequence). CDR3 amino acids: CATSRVLGLQGYTF. CDR3 DNA: TGTGCCACCAGCAGAGTCTTAGGGTTACAGGGCTACACCTTC.

The J gene is TRBJ2-2, the V gene TRBV11-2; TRBD1 might be the D (6 bases). Trimming shortened V by 1 base and J by 4 bases, and 10 bases separated the two germline ends. The germline CDR1 and CDR2 sequences are SGHAT and FQNNGV. CDR3 length: 15 residues. The CDR3 loop is CASSLGGRGTGELFF. CDR3 bases: TGTGCCAGCAGCTTAGGGGGGCGCGGCACCGGGGAGCTGTTTTTT.

The rearrangement uses TRBV19 and TRBJ1-4, with 7 bases fitting TRBD1. After removal of 3 bases from V and 4 bases from J, the junction contained 8 bases not matched to a gene. Germline CDR1 reads LNHDA; CDR2 reads SQIVND (reference sequence). This CDR3 has 16 amino acids. CDR3 nucleotide sequence: TGTGCCAGTAGTATTCTCCGGGACAGCTTTAATGAAAAACTGTTTTTT. It specifies CASSILRDSFNEKLFF.

This clone has more than one count but fewer than ten. V and J are TRBV7-6 and TRBJ2-5; TRBD2 aligns across 10 bases. Germline CDR1 is SGHVS and CDR2 is FNYEAQ. This CDR3 contains 18 residues. After removal of 4 bases from V and 5 bases from J, the junction contained 16 bases not matched to a gene. CDR3 nucleotide sequence: TGTGCCAGCAGCTCCAGGCCAGCGGGAGGGCCTATTGGGGAGACCCAGTACTTC. Encoded protein: CASSSRPAGGPIGETQYF.

The chain uses TRBV5-1 and TRBJ2-1; either TRBD1 or TRBD2 may supply D (5 bases each). The CDR3 is 15 amino acids. Germline V gives CDR1 SGHRS, CDR2 YFSETQ. V lost 4 bases to trimming and J lost 0 bases, with 11 bases between them. The DNA for the CDR3 is TGCGCCAGCAGCGTAGGGACGGCCTCCTACAATGAGCAGTTCTTC. It is translated as CASSVGTASYNEQFF.